Reported below is one TCR beta chain. This sample stems from a study of identical twins. V gave up 5 bases and J gave up 4 bases; unmatched junction bases: 10. The CDR3 length is 16 residues. Germline lookup yields CDR1 SGHTA and CDR2 FQGNSA. Each CDR3 protein gets one entry after TCRdb re-called the 5' RACE reads with MiXCR. The data show approximately 230,000 distinct CDR3 sequences, 6.5% seen once. The same data also contributed to another study, on T cells expressing NK-cell markers.

The V call is TRBV7-2, the J call TRBJ2-3; 9 bases line up with TRBD1. The TCR comes from a woman between 18 and 29 years old in good health. Sequencing was performed on CD8+ T cells sorted from blood. As DNA, the CDR3 is TGTGCCAGCAGCCGATTGGGACAGGGTCGAGCAGATACGCAGTATTTT. This encodes CASSRLGQGRADTQYF.